This T cell receptor beta chain originates from a study of shared clonotypes between healthy human individuals. This clone was found a few times. Germline CDR1 is MDHEN and CDR2 is SYDVKM. This CDR3 contains 12 residues. V lost 5 bases, J lost 1 base, and 5 bases lay in between. Only in-frame clones appear in the TCRdb table, and some are missing; sequencing was by immunoSEQ multiplex PCR. The sample holds fewer than 2.5 million clones, more than 85% seen once. This sequence originates from a man aged 18 to 29 in good health. Some clones in this sample may be carry-over from other donors' samples. The rearrangement links TRBV28 to TRBJ1-1; D unresolved. The sample comprised naive CD4+ T cells from PBMCs. Subset described: CD45RA+ positively selected. CDR3 in DNA: TGTGCCAGCAGTGAGACGAACACTGAAGCTTTCTTT. Translating gives CASSETNTEAFF.